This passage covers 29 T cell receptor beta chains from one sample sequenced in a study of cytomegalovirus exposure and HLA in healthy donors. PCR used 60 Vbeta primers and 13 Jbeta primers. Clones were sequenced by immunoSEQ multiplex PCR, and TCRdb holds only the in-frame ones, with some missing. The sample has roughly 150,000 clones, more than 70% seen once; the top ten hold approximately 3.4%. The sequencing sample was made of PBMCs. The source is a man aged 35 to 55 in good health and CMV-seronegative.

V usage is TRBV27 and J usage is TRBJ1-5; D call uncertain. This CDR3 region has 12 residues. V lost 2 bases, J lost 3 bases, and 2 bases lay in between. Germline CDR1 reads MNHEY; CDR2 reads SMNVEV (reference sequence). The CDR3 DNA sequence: TGTGCCAGCAGTTTACTCAATCAGCCCCAGCATTTT. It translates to CASSLLNQPQHF.

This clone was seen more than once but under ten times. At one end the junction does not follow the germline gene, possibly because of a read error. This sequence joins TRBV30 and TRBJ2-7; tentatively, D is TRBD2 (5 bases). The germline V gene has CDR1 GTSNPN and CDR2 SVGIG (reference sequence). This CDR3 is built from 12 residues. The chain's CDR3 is CAGSQAVPEQYF. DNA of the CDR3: TGTGCCGGGAGCCAAGCCGTACCCGAGCAGTACTTC.

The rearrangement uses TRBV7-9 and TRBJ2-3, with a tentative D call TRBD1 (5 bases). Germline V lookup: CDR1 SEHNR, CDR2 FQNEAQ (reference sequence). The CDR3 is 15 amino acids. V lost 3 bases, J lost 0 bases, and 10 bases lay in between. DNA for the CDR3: TGTGCCAGCAGCTTCCGACAGAGTAGCACAGATACGCAGTATTTT. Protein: CASSFRQSSTDTQYF.

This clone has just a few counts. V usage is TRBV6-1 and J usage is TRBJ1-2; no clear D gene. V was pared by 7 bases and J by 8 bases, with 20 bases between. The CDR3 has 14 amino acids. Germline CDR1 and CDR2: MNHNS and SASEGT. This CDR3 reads CASTERYTPGGYTF. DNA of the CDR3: TGTGCCAGCACCGAACGATATACCCCTGGCGGCTACACCTTC.

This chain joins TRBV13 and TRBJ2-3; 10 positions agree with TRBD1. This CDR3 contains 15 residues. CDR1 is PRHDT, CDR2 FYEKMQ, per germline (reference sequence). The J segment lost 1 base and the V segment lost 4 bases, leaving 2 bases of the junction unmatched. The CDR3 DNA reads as TGTGCCAGCAGCTGGGGGACAGGGGGCACAGATACGCAGTATTTT. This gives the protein CASSWGTGGTDTQYF. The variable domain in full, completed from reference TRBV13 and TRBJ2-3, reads AAGVIQSPRHLIKEKRETATLKCYPIPRHDTVYWYQQGPGQDPQFLISFYEKMQSDKGSIPDRFSAQQFSDYHSELNMSSLELGDSALYFCASSWGTGGTDTQYFGPGTRLTVL.

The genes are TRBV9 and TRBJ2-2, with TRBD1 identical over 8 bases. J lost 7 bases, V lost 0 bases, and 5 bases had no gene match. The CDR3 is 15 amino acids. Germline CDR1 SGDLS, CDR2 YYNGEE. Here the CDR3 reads CASSVVETGVGELFF. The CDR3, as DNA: TGTGCCAGCAGCGTAGTTGAGACAGGGGTCGGGGAGCTGTTTTTT.

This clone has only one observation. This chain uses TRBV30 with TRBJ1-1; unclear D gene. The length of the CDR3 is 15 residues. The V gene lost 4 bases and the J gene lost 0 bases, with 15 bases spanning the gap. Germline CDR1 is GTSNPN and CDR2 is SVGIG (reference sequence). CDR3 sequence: CAWTRPADMNTEAFF. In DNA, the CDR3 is TGTGCCTGGACCAGACCGGCAGACATGAACACTGAAGCTTTCTTT.

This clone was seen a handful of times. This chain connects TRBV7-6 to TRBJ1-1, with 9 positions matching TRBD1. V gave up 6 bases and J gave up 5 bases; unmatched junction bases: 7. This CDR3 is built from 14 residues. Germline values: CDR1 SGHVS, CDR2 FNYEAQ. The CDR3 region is CASSSMTGGTEAFF. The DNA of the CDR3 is TGTGCCAGCAGTTCTATGACAGGGGGGACTGAAGCTTTCTTT.

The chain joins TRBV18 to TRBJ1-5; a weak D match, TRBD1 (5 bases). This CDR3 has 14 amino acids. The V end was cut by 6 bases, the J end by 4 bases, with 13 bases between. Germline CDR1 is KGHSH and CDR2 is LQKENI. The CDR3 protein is CASSPVGGNQPQHF. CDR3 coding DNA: TGTGCCAGCTCCCCGGTCGGGGGGAATCAGCCCCAGCATTTT.

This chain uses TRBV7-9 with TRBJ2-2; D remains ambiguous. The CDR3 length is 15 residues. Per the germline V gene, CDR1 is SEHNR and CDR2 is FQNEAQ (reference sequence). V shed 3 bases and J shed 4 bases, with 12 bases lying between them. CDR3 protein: CASSFGGPSTGELFF. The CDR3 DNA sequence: TGTGCCAGCAGCTTTGGTGGGCCCAGCACCGGGGAGCTGTTTTTT.

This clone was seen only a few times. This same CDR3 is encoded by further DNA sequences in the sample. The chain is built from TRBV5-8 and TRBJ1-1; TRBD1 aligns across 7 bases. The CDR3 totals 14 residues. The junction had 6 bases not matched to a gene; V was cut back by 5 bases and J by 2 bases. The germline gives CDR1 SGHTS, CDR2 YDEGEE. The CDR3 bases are TGTGCCAGCAGGCGGACAGGAACTAACACTGAAGCTTTCTTT. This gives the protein CASRRTGTNTEAFF. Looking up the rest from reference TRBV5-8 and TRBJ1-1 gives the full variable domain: EAGVTQSPTHLIKTRGQQATLRCSPISGHTSVYWYQQALGLGLQFLLWYDEGEERNRGNFPPRFSGRQFPNYSSELNVNALELEDSALYLCASRRTGTNTEAFFGQGTRLTVV.

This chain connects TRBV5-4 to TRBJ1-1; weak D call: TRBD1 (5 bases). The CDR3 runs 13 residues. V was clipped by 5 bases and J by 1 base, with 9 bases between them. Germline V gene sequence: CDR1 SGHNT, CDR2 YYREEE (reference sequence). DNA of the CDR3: TGTGCCAGCAGACCGCAGGGGAACACTGAAGCTTTCTTT. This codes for CASRPQGNTEAFF. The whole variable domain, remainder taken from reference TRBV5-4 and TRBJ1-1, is ETGVTQSPTHLIKTRGQQVTLRCSSQSGHNTVSWYQQALGQGPQFIFQYYREEENGRGNFPPRFSGLQFPNYSSELNVNALELDDSALYLCASRPQGNTEAFFGQGTRLTVV.

The CDR3 nucleotides are TGTGCCAGCAGCTTAAACCAAGGGGCGCAGAGGGCTTTCTTT. This translates into CASSLNQGAQRAFF. The V and J genes are TRBV7-9 and TRBJ1-1, with D possibly matching TRBD1 (5 bases). This CDR3 has 14 amino acids. Between the trimmed V and J ends, which lost 2 bases and 11 bases, there was a span of 18 bases. CDR1 and CDR2 (germline): SEHNR, FQNEAQ (reference sequence).

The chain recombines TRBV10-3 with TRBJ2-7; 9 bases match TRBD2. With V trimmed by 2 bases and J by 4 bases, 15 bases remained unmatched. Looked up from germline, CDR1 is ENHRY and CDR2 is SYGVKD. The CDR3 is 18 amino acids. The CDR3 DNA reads TGTGCCATCAGTGAGGGACATACCCGAGCGGGAGGAATGTACGAGCAGTACTTC. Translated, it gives CAISEGHTRAGGMYEQYF.

CDR3: CASSLGTLSYEQYF. For the CDR3, the DNA is TGTGCCAGCAGCCTCGGGACACTCTCCTACGAGCAGTACTTC. This chain uses TRBV5-4 with TRBJ2-7; weak D call: TRBD1 (6 bases). Looked up from germline, CDR1 is SGHNT and CDR2 is YYREEE (reference sequence). The CDR3 is 14 residues long. Trimming removed 4 bases from V and 0 bases from J, with 11 bases in between.

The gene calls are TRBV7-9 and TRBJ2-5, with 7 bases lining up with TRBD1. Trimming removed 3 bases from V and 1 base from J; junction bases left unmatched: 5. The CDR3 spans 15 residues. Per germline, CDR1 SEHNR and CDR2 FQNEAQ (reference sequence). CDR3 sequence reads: CASSFPRGSQETQYF. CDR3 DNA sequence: TGTGCCAGCAGCTTCCCCAGGGGGAGCCAAGAGACCCAGTACTTC.

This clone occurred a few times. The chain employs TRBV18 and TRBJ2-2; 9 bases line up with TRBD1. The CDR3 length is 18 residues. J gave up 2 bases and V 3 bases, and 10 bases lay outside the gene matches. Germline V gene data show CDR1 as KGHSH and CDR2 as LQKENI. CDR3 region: CASSPFSPGQGNTGELFF. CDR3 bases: TGTGCCAGCTCACCTTTCTCGCCGGGACAGGGTAACACCGGGGAGCTGTTTTTT.

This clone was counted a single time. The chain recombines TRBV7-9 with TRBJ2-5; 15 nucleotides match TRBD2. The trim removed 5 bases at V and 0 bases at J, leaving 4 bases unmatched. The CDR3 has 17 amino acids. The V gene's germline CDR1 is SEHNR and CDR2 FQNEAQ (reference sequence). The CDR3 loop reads CASSPGTSGGNQETQYF. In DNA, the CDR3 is TGTGCCAGCAGCCCTGGGACTAGCGGGGGGAACCAAGAGACCCAGTACTTC.

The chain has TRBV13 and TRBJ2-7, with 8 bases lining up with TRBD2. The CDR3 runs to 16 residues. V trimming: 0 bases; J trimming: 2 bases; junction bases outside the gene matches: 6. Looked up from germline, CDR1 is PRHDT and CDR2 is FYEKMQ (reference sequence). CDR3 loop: CASSLGPAGAAYEQYF. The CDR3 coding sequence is TGTGCCAGCAGCTTAGGTCCAGCGGGAGCAGCCTACGAGCAGTACTTC.

CDR3 residues: CASKRGGTNTEAFF. As DNA, the CDR3 is TGTGCCAGCAAGAGGGGGGGCACGAACACTGAAGCTTTCTTT. J is TRBJ1-1 and V is TRBV2; tentative D call: TRBD1 (6 bases). Between the trimmed V and J ends, which lost 7 bases and 1 base, there was a span of 13 bases. The CDR3 is made up of 14 amino acids. CDR1 is SNHLY, CDR2 FYNNEI, per germline. The full variable domain, rest sourced from reference TRBV2 and TRBJ1-1, is EPEVTQTPSHQVTQMGQEVILRCVPISNHLYFYWYRQILGQKVEFLVSFYNNEISEKSEIFDDQFSVERPDGSNFTLKIRSTKLEDSAMYFCASKRGGTNTEAFFGQGTRLTVV.

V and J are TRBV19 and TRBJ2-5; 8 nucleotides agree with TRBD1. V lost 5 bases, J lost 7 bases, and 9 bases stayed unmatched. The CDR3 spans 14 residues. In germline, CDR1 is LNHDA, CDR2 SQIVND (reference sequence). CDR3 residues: CASSARTGRGTQYF. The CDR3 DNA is TGTGCCAGTAGTGCCCGGACAGGGCGCGGGACCCAGTACTTC.

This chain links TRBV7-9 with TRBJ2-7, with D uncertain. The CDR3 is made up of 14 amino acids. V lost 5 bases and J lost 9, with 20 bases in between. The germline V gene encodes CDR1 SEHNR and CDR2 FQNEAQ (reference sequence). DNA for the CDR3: TGTGCCAGCAGCCCTACGGGTGCGGCTTTTGGGCAGTACTTC. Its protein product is CASSPTGAAFGQYF.

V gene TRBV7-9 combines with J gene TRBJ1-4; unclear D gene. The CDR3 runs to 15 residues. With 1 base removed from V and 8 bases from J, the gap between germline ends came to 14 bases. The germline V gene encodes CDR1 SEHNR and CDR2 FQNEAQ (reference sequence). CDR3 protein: CASSLEGQAGEKLFF. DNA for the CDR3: TGTGCCAGCAGCTTAGAAGGGCAGGCGGGGGAAAAACTGTTTTTT.

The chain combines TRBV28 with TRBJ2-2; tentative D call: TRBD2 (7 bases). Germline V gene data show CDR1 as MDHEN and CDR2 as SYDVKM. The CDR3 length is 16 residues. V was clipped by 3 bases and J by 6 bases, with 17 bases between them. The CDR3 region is CASSFEGGGIAGELFF. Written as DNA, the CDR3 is TGTGCCAGCAGTTTTGAGGGGGGAGGGATCGCCGGGGAGCTGTTTTTT.

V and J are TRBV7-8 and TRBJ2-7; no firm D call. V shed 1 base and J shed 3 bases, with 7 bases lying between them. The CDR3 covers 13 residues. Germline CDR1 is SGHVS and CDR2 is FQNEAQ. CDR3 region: CASSLDPDYEQYF. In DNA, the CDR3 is TGTGCCAGCAGCTTAGATCCAGACTACGAGCAGTACTTC.

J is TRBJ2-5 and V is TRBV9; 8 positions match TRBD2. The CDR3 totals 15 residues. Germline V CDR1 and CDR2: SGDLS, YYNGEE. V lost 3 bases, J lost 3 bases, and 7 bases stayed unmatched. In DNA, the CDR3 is TGTGCCAGCAGCGGCGGACTAGCTATTAAAGAGACCCAGTACTTC. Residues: CASSGGLAIKETQYF.

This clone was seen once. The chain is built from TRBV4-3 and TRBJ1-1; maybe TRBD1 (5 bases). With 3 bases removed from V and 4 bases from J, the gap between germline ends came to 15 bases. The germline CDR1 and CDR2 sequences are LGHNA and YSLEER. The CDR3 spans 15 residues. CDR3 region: CASSQLGLGGTEAFF. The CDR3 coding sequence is TGCGCCAGCAGCCAGTTGGGCTTGGGGGGCACTGAAGCTTTCTTT.

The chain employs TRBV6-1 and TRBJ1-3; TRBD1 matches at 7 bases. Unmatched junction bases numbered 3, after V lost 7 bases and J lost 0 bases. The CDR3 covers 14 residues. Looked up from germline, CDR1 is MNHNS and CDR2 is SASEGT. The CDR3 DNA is TGTGCCAGCAAACCAGGGGGCTCTGGAAACACCATATATTTT. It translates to CASKPGGSGNTIYF.

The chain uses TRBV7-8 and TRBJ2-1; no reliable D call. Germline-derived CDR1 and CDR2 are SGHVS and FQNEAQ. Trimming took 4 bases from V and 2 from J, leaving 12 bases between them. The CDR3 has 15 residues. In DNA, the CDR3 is TGTGCCAGCAGCTCCAGACACGACGCCTACAATGAGCAGTTCTTC. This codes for CASSSRHDAYNEQFF.